Shown below are 18 T cell receptor beta chains from a single sample sequenced in a study of control samples from healthy donors and cancer patients. Profiled with immunoSEQ multiplex PCR; TCRdb holds only in-frame clones, not every one. The sample contains roughly 80,000 clones, around nine tenths of which appear only once. The sequencing sample was made of blood. Every receptor here comes from a woman between 50 and 59 years old in good health.

The genes are TRBV24-1 and TRBJ2-7; no firm D call. The V gene's germline CDR1 is KGHDR and CDR2 SFDVKD. The ends were cut back, 1 base at V and 7 bases at J, with 16 bases in the middle. This CDR3 has 15 residues. DNA for the CDR3: TGTGCCACCAGTGATTTAATGGCGTACGGTCTAGAGCAGTACTTC. The encoded protein is CATSDLMAYGLEQYF.

V and J are TRBV11-2 and TRBJ1-6; 7 bases map to TRBD1. The CDR3 sequence is 16 residues long. The germline CDR1 and CDR2 sequences are SGHAT and FQNNGV. V shed 0 bases, J shed 14 bases, and the junction held 13 bases outside the gene matches. Here the CDR3 DNA reads TGTGCCAGCAGCTTAGACAGGGGGACTAGTTGGGAAACCCTCCACTTT. Amino acids: CASSLDRGTSWETLHF.

V is TRBV3-1 (or the pseudogene TRBV3-2) and J is TRBJ2-7; 7 positions match TRBD2. V trimming: 4 bases; J trimming: 2 bases; junction bases outside the gene matches: 14. This CDR3 spans 17 amino acids. Per germline, CDR1 LGHDT and CDR2 YNNKEL (reference sequence). The CDR3 sequence is CASSPTALSGDPYEQYF. The CDR3 DNA sequence: TGTGCCAGCAGCCCGACCGCTTTGAGCGGGGATCCCTACGAGCAGTACTTC.

V and J are TRBV19 and TRBJ1-4; D ambiguous. Trimming took 2 bases from V and 8 from J, leaving 12 bases between them. The CDR3 totals 14 residues. CDR1 and CDR2 from the germline V gene are LNHDA and SQIVND (reference sequence). This CDR3 reads CASSIPSLEEKLFF. Written as DNA, the CDR3 is TGTGCCAGTAGTATACCCAGTCTAGAAGAAAAACTGTTTTTT.

CDR3 coding DNA: TGTGCCAGCTCACCAAGGACAGGTCATGGCTACACCTTC. Translated: CASSPRTGHGYTF. V is TRBV18 and J is TRBJ1-2; 7 positions agree with TRBD1. The ends lost 2 bases at V and 6 bases at J; junction bases unmatched: 3. There are 13 residues in the CDR3. Germline values: CDR1 KGHSH, CDR2 LQKENI.

CDR3 protein: CASTSSGANVLTF. The CDR3 DNA follows: TGTGCCAGCACCAGCTCTGGGGCCAACGTCCTGACTTTC. The chain recombines TRBV9 with TRBJ2-6; D gene uncertain. Germline assignment: CDR1 SGDLS and CDR2 YYNGEE. The CDR3 loop spans 13 amino acids. V gave up 6 bases and J gave up 0 bases, with 4 bases separating them. The complete variable domain, with remaining parts taken from reference TRBV9 and TRBJ2-6, reads DSGVTQTPKHLITATGQRVTLRCSPRSGDLSVYWYQQSLDQGLQFLIQYYNGEERAKGNILERFSAQQFPDLHSELNLSSLELGDSALYFCASTSSGANVLTFGAGSRLTVL.

This chain connects TRBV30 to TRBJ1-1; TRBD1 is a possible D gene (5 bases). The CDR3 contains 13 residues. CDR1 and CDR2 (germline): GTSNPN, SVGIG (reference sequence). The V end was cut by 1 base, the J end by 4 bases, with 10 bases between. The CDR3 sequence: CAWSGEGSTEAFF. The CDR3 DNA follows: TGTGCCTGGAGTGGAGAGGGGTCCACTGAAGCTTTCTTT. Looking up the rest from reference TRBV30 and TRBJ1-1 gives the full variable domain: SQTIHQWPATLVQPVGSPLSLECTVEGTSNPNLYWYRQAAGRGLQLLFYSVGIGQISSEVPQNLSASRPQDRQFILSSKKLLLSDSGFYLCAWSGEGSTEAFFGQGTRLTVV.

The chain links TRBV5-1 to TRBJ2-3; D uncertain. CDR1 and CDR2 from the germline V gene are SGHRS and YFSETQ. This CDR3 has 15 residues. V lost 4 bases and J 0 bases, leaving 12 bases between the germline ends. In DNA, the CDR3 is TGCGCCAGCAGCCAGCGACTGGATAGCACAGATACGCAGTATTTT. Translated, it gives CASSQRLDSTDTQYF.

The chain employs TRBV2 and TRBJ1-6; D is unclear. The CDR3 consists of 15 residues. CDR1 and CDR2 from the germline V gene are SNHLY and FYNNEI. Between the trimmed V and J ends, which lost 3 bases and 4 bases, there was a span of 10 bases. CDR3 nucleotides: TGTGCCAGCAGTGAGAACGGCTTGTATAATTCACCCCTCCACTTT. Its translation: CASSENGLYNSPLHF.

V is TRBV3-1 (or the pseudogene TRBV3-2) and J is TRBJ1-3; D is unresolved. Germline values: CDR1 LGHDT, CDR2 YNNKEL (reference sequence). CDR3 size: 13 residues. The V gene lost 2 bases and the J gene lost 5 bases, with 7 bases spanning the gap. CDR3 sequence: CASSQNRRNTIYF. DNA for the CDR3: TGTGCCAGCAGCCAAAATAGGAGAAACACCATATATTTT.

The chain recombines TRBV30 with TRBJ2-1; TRBD2 agrees at 11 bases. Trimming removed 0 bases from V and 1 base from J; junction bases left unmatched: 5. CDR1 GTSNPN and CDR2 SVGIG come from the germline V gene (reference sequence). This CDR3 comprises 17 residues. The CDR3 DNA is TGTGCCTGGAGTGTTCTAGCGGGGGGCCTATCCTACAATGAGCAGTTCTTC. This sequence encodes CAWSVLAGGLSYNEQFF.

The CDR3 here is CASSQDEGAEQYF. In nucleotides, the CDR3 is TGTGCCAGCAGCCAAGATGAAGGTGCCGAGCAGTACTTC. The V call is TRBV3-1 (or the pseudogene TRBV3-2), the J call TRBJ2-7, with unresolved D. The CDR3 is 13 residues long. V gave up 0 bases and J gave up 6 bases, with 9 bases separating them. Germline V gives CDR1 LGHDT, CDR2 YNNKEL (reference sequence).

This chain uses TRBV2 with TRBJ1-4; the D gene is possibly TRBD1 (5 bases). CDR1 SNHLY and CDR2 FYNNEI come from the germline V gene. This CDR3 region has 16 residues. V shed 4 bases and J shed 10 bases, with 22 bases lying between them. In DNA, the CDR3 is TGTGCCAGCAGTGTAGTAATTGACAGATACTTTGGAAAACTGTTTTTT. It specifies CASSVVIDRYFGKLFF.

This clone was found once. This sequence joins TRBV5-5 and TRBJ2-7; TRBD1 might be the D (5 bases). Germline lookup yields CDR1 SGHKS and CDR2 YYEKEE (reference sequence). The CDR3 sequence is 12 residues long. V lost 4 bases and J 4 bases, leaving 9 bases between the germline ends. The DNA for the CDR3 is TGTGCCAGCAGCCTCGACAGATACGAGCAGTACTTC. This codes for CASSLDRYEQYF.

This clone has a single count. V usage is TRBV4-1 and J usage is TRBJ1-4, with D perhaps TRBD1 (5 bases). The germline V gene has CDR1 MGHRA and CDR2 YSYEKL. The CDR3 loop spans 15 amino acids. Trimming left V 2 bases short and J 5 bases short, with 12 bases between. The CDR3 nucleotides read TGCGCCAGCAGCCAACCTACAGGCGCGAATGAAAAACTGTTTTTT. Its translation is CASSQPTGANEKLFF.

V is TRBV19 and J is TRBJ1-3, with D maybe TRBD1 (5 bases). Looked up from germline, CDR1 is LNHDA and CDR2 is SQIVND (reference sequence). V dropped 7 bases and J dropped 7 bases, with 14 bases sitting between them. There are 13 residues in the CDR3. This CDR3 reads CASTPYGGNTIYF. CDR3 bases: TGTGCCAGTACCCCCTACGGGGGGAACACCATATATTTT.

V usage is TRBV2 and J usage is TRBJ1-2; D is unresolved. The germline CDR1 and CDR2 sequences are SNHLY and FYNNEI. V was cut by 10 bases and J by 5 bases, with 17 bases left in between. There are 13 residues in the CDR3. CDR3 sequence: CATENRQIYGYTF. DNA for the CDR3: TGTGCCACCGAGAACCGGCAAATATATGGCTACACCTTC.

V gene TRBV18 combines with J gene TRBJ1-5; no clear D. V was clipped by 6 bases and J by 0 bases, with 6 bases between them. The CDR3 has 13 amino acids. Looked up from germline, CDR1 is KGHSH and CDR2 is LQKENI. The CDR3 coding sequence is TGTGCCAGCTCCCTACATAGCAATCAGCCCCAGCATTTT. Amino acid sequence: CASSLHSNQPQHF.